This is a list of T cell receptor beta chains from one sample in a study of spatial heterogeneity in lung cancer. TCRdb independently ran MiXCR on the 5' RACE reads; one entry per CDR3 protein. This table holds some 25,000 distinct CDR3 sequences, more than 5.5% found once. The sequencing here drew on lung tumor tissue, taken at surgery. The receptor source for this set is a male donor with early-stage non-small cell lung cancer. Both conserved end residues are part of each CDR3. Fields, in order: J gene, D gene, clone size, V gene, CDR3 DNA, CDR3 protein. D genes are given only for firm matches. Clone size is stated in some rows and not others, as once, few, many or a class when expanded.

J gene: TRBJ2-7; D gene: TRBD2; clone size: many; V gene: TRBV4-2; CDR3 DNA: TGTGCCAGCAGCCGGAGCGGGGGGGCCGGTTCGTCCGAGCAGTACTTC; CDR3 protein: CASSRSGGAGSSEQYF
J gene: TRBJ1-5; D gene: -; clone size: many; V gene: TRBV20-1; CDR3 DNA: TGCAGTGCTAAATGGGGCACAGGGTCAAACCAGCCCCAGCATTTT; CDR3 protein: CSAKWGTGSNQPQHF
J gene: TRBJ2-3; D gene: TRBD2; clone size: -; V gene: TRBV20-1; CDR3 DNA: TGCAGTGCCCCGACTAGCGGGGGCACAGATACGCAGTATTTT; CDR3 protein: CSAPTSGGTDTQYF
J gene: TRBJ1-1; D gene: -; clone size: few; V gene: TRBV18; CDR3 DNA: TGTGCCAGCTCACCACTGGGGCTAGACGGTAACACTGAAGCTTTCTTT; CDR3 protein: CASSPLGLDGNTEAFF
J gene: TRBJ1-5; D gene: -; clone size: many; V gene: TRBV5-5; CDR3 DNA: TGTGCCAGCAGCTTGTCCAGGGGCAGTCAGCCCCAGCATTTT; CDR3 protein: CASSLSRGSQPQHF
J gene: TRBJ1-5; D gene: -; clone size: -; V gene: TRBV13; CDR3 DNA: TGTGCCAGCAGCTCGCGACTTAATAATCAGCCCCAGCATTTT; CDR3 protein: CASSSRLNNQPQHF
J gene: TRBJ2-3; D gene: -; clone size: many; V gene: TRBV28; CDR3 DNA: TGTGCCAGCAGGCCTCCGGGCGATAGGGATACGCAGTATTTT; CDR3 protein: CASRPPGDRDTQYF
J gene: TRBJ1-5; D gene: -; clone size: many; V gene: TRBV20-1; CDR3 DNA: TGCAGCGCTAAATCGCGGACCGGCAGCTTTGGGGATCAGCCCCAGCATTTT; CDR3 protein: CSAKSRTGSFGDQPQHF
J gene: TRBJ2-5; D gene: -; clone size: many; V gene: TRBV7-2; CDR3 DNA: TGTGCCAGCAGCTTAGAAACAGCCGAAGAGACCCAGTACTTC; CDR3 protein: CASSLETAEETQYF
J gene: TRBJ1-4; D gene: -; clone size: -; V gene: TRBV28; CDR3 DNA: TGTGCCAGCAGTCCCTATCAAGGGAAACTGTTTTTT; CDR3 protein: CASSPYQGKLFF
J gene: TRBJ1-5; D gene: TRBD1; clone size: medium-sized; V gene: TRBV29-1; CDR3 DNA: TGCAGCGTTGCTGGACAGGGGAGGAATCAGCCCCAGCATTTT; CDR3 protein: CSVAGQGRNQPQHF
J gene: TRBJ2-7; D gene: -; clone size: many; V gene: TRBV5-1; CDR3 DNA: TGCGCCAGCAGCTTAAACAGGGTCCACGAGCAGTACTTC; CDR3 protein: CASSLNRVHEQYF
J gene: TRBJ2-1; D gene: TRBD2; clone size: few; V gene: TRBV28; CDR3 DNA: TGTGCCAGCAGACCGGGACTAGCGGGGGGGTACAATGAGCAGTTCTTC; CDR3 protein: CASRPGLAGGYNEQFF
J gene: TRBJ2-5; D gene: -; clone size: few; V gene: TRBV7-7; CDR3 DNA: TGTGCTAGCAGCCCATCGGGACGGCAAGAGACCCAGTACTTC; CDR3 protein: CASSPSGRQETQYF
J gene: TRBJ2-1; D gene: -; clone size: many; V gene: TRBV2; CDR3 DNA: TGTGCCAGCAGTGGATACAATGAGCAGTTCTTC; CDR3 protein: CASSGYNEQFF
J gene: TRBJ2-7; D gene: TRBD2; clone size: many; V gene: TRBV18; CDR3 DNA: TGTGCCAGCTCACCGCGGGAGGACCTCTACGAGCAGTACTTC; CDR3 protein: CASSPREDLYEQYF
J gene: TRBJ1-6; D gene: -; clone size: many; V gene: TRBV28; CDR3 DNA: TGTGCCAGCAGTCCCATGAGGAGCTCCTATAATTCACCCCTCCACTTT; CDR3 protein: CASSPMRSSYNSPLHF
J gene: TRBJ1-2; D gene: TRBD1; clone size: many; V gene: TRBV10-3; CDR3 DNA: TGTGCCATCAGCTCCGGGACAGGCTATGGCTACACCTTC; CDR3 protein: CAISSGTGYGYTF
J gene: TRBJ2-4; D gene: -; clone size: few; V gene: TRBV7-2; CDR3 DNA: TGTGCCAGCAGCTTAATGACCAGCAAAAACATTCAGTACTTC; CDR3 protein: CASSLMTSKNIQYF
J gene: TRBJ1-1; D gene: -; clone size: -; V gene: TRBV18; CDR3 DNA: TGTGCCAGCTCACCTCCACTAAACACTGAAGCTTTCTTT; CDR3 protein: CASSPPLNTEAFF
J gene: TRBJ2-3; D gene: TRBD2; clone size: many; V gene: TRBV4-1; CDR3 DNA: TGCGCCAGCAGCCCCAAGACTAGCGGGGTTGCAGATACGCAGTATTTT; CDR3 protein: CASSPKTSGVADTQYF
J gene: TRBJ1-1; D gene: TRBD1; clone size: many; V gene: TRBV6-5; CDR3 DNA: TGTGCCAGCAGCCCAGGGGGATGGAGTCCACCTACTGAAGCTTTCTTT; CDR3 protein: CASSPGGWSPPTEAFF
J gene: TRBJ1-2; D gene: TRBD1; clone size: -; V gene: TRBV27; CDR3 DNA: TGTGCCAGCAGTAGACAGGGGGCTGATGGCTACACCTTC; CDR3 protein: CASSRQGADGYTF
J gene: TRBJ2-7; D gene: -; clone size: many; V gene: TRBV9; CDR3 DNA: TGTGCCAGCAGCGACGGCCCCGGCAGACTGGACGAGCAGTACTTC; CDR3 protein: CASSDGPGRLDEQYF
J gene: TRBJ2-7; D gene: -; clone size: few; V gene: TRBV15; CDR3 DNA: TGTGCCACCAGCAGAGATATCGGCAACTCCTACGAGCAGTACTTC; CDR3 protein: CATSRDIGNSYEQYF
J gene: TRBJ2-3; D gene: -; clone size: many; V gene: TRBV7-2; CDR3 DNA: TGTGCCAGCAGCCCGGGGAGCCTCACAGATACGCAGTATTTT; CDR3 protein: CASSPGSLTDTQYF
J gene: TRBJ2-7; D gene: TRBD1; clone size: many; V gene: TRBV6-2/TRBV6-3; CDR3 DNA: TGTGCCAGCAGTGCGGACAGGGGGGACTACGAGCAGTACTTC; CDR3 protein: CASSADRGDYEQYF
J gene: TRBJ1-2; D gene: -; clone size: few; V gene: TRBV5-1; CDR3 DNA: TGCGCCAGCAGCTTACAGGGTCGACGTGGCTACACCTTC; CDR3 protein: CASSLQGRRGYTF
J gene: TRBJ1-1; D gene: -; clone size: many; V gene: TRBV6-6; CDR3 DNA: TGTGCCAGCAGTTTTAGTCTGGGGAACACTGAAGCTTTCTTT; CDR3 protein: CASSFSLGNTEAFF
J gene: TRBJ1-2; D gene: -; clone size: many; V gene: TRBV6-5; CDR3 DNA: TGTGCCAGCAGTTACAAAGCCGGGACGGAGGGCTACACCTTC; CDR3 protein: CASSYKAGTEGYTF
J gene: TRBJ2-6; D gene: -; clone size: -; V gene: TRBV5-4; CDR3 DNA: TGTGCCAGCAGCCAAGGGGGGCCGACCTCTGGGGCCAACGTCCTGACTTTC; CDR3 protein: CASSQGGPTSGANVLTF
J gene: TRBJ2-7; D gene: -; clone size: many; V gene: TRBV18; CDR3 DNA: TGTGCCAGCTCCCCGGGACACCACTACGAGCAGTACTTC; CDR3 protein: CASSPGHHYEQYF
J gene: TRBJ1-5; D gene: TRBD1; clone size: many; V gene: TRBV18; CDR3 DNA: TGTGCCAGCTCACCAAAGACAGGGCGTGATCAGCCCCAGCATTTT; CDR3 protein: CASSPKTGRDQPQHF